The T cell receptor (beta chain) described here comes from a study of T cell changes during pregnancy in multiple sclerosis. Measured with immunoSEQ multiplex PCR; TCRdb has only the in-frame clones, and not every one. The data hold 55,000 to 70,000 clones, with almost 95% observed a single time. Germline V lookup: CDR1 MNHNY, CDR2 SVGAGI (reference sequence). The CDR3 length is 16 residues. Losses at the gene ends were 5 bases for V and 8 bases for J; bases not matched to a gene: 15. V gene TRBV6-6 combines with J gene TRBJ1-2; 9 nucleotides align to TRBD1. This receptor was taken from a female donor in good health, enrolled as a control in a pregnancy study. Sequences were derived from CD8+ T cells from peripheral blood mononuclear cells, sampled in the third trimester of pregnancy. Here the CDR3 reads CASSLGTGSPLEGYTF. DNA of the CDR3: TGTGCCAGCAGTCTTGGGACAGGGTCGCCGTTGGAGGGCTACACCTTC.